Included here is one TCR beta chain sequence, with context. The record originates from a study of beta chain features in type 1 diabetes. The sequenced template was cDNA made from the entire isolated RNA. Generated by immunoSEQ multiplex PCR, the TCRdb table keeps only in-frame clones and is missing some. The sample contains some 150,000 clones, around 9.3% of which appear only once. CDR3 size: 11 residues. With 5 bases removed from V and 7 bases from J, the gap between germline ends came to 6 bases. The germline CDR1 and CDR2 sequences are LNHDA and SQIVND (reference sequence). Sequenced sample: naive CD4+ T cells from blood. This rearrangement joins TRBV19 to TRBJ1-5; D unresolved. This clonotype was obtained from a young man in good health. DNA for the CDR3: TGTGCCAGTAGTGAGGGCCAGCCCCAGCATTTT. Residues: CASSEGQPQHF.